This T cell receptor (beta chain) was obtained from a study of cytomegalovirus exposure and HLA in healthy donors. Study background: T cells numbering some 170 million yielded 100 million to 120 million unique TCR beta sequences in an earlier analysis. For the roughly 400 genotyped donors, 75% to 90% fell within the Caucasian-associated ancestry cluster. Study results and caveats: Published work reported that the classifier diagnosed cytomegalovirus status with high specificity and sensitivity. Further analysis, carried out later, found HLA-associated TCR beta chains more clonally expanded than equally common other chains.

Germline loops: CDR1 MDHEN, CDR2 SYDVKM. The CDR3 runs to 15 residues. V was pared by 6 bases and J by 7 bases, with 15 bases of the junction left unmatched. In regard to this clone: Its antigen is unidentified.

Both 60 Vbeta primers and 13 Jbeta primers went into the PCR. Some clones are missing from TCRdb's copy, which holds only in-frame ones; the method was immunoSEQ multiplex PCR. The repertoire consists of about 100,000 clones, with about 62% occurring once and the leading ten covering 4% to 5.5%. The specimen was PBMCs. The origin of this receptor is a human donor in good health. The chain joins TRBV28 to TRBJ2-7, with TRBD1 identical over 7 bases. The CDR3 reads CASRRLHGQAWEQYF. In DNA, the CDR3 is TGTGCCAGCAGACGCCTCCATGGACAGGCTTGGGAGCAGTACTTC.